The rows below give T cell receptor beta chains drawn from one sample of a study of blood T cell repertoires in COVID-19. The data were produced by immunoSEQ multiplex PCR, yet TCRdb's version contains in-frame clones alone and is incomplete. The sample shows over 50,000 clones, roughly 84% of them seen only once. Sequences were obtained from peripheral blood. Receptors were obtained from a middle-aged man with active COVID-19. Both conserved end residues are part of each CDR3. D genes are given only for firm matches. Clone size is stated in some rows and not others, as once, few, many or a class when expanded.

clone size	V gene	J gene	CDR3 length	D gene	CDR3 DNA	CDR3 protein
once	TRBV10-3	TRBJ2-2	15	TRBD2	TGTGCCATCAGCTTGGCGGGGGTTAACACCGGGGAGCTGTTTTTT	CAISLAGVNTGELFF
.	TRBV29-1	TRBJ1-2	12	TRBD1	TGCAGCGTTGAGACAGGGGAATATGGCTACACCTTC	CSVETGEYGYTF
few	TRBV28	TRBJ2-7	11	.	TGTGCCAGCAGTTTCCGCTACGAGCAGTACTTC	CASSFRYEQYF
.	TRBV18	TRBJ2-3	17	.	TGTGCCAGCTCACCACCAAGTAGGGTCCCGGGAACAGATACGCAGTATTTT	CASSPPSRVPGTDTQYF
.	TRBV27	TRBJ2-3	15	TRBD1	TGTGCCAGCAGTTTAAGGACAGGGTCCTCGCGTACGCAGTATTTT	CASSLRTGSSRTQYF
.	TRBV19	TRBJ2-5	14	TRBD1	TGTGCCAGCAGACAGGGGCTGGACCAAGAGACCCAGTACTTC	CASRQGLDQETQYF
.	TRBV7-3	TRBJ2-2	14	.	TGTGCCAGCAGCTTAAGGGGGCTGGGCGGGGAGCTGTTTTTT	CASSLRGLGGELFF
medium-sized	TRBV4-1	TRBJ1-2	15	.	TGCGCCAGCAGCCAAGAGACAGGCGTTGAAAATGGCTACACCTTC	CASSQETGVENGYTF
.	TRBV29-1	TRBJ1-2	12	.	TGCAGCGTTCGACAGACTAACTATGGCTACACCTTC	CSVRQTNYGYTF
.	TRBV5-4	TRBJ2-3	15	TRBD2	TGTGCCACTACTAAGGATGAGGGACTAACAGATACGCAGTATTTT	CATTKDEGLTDTQYF
.	TRBV10-2	TRBJ1-3	14	.	TGCGCCAGTGGACAGTCGGGCGCTGGAAACACCATATATTTT	CASGQSGAGNTIYF
.	TRBV7-2	TRBJ2-1	15	.	TGTGCCAGCAGCCGCCAACCCGGACAAGGCAATGAGCAGTTCTTC	CASSRQPGQGNEQFF
.	TRBV30	TRBJ2-3	16	TRBD2	TGTGCCTGGAGTAACCAGCGGGGGCTCCGCACAGATACGCAGTATTTT	CAWSNQRGLRTDTQYF
.	TRBV5-1	TRBJ1-1	15	TRBD1	TGCGCCAGCAGCTTGGTTCAACAGGGGGACACTGAAGCTTTCTTT	CASSLVQQGDTEAFF
.	TRBV5-1	TRBJ2-1	16	TRBD2	TGCGCCAGCAGCTGGACCTTAAGCGGGGGGGCCTATGAGCAGTTCTTC	CASSWTLSGGAYEQFF
.	TRBV5-1	TRBJ2-7	16	TRBD2	TGCGCCAGCAGCCGAGGGGCTAGCGGGCCTAACTACGAGCAGTACTTC	CASSRGASGPNYEQYF
.	TRBV3-1/TRBV3-2	TRBJ1-6	13	.	TGTGCCAGCAGCCAGGGGGACATTTCACCCCTCCACTTT	CASSQGDISPLHF
.	TRBV27	TRBJ2-3	15	TRBD1	TGTGCCAGCAGTTTGATCGGGACAGGCGGAGATACGCAGTATTTT	CASSLIGTGGDTQYF
.	TRBV10-2	TRBJ2-1	18	TRBD1	TGCGCCAGCAGTGAGTACCCTTTGGGACAGGGACCTTACAATGAGCAGTTCTTC	CASSEYPLGQGPYNEQFF